This TCR beta chain was captured by sequencing in a study of T cell responses to AZD1222 COVID-19 vaccine. Study observations and caveats: AZD1222 recipients seropositive at baseline numbered only 5 or 6. White British people made up most donors, females outnumbered males, and clonal diversity was possibly underestimated.

The CDR3 length is 15 residues. CDR1 SGHDT and CDR2 YYEEEE come from the germline V gene. V was pared by 4 bases and J by 0 bases, with 14 bases between. As to this clone: The antigen remains unidentified.

Profiling relied on immunoSEQ multiplex PCR, and the TCRdb table lists in-frame clones only, not all of them. The sample carries about 120,000 clones, around 87% recorded once. J is TRBJ2-7 and V is TRBV5-6; maybe TRBD1 (6 bases). Sequencing was performed on peripheral blood, taken on day 0 of AZD1222 vaccination. The sequence came from an adult in good health. CDR3 amino acids: CASSPGTQSSYEQYF. CDR3 DNA sequence: TGTGCCAGCAGCCCCGGGACACAAAGCTCCTACGAGCAGTACTTC.